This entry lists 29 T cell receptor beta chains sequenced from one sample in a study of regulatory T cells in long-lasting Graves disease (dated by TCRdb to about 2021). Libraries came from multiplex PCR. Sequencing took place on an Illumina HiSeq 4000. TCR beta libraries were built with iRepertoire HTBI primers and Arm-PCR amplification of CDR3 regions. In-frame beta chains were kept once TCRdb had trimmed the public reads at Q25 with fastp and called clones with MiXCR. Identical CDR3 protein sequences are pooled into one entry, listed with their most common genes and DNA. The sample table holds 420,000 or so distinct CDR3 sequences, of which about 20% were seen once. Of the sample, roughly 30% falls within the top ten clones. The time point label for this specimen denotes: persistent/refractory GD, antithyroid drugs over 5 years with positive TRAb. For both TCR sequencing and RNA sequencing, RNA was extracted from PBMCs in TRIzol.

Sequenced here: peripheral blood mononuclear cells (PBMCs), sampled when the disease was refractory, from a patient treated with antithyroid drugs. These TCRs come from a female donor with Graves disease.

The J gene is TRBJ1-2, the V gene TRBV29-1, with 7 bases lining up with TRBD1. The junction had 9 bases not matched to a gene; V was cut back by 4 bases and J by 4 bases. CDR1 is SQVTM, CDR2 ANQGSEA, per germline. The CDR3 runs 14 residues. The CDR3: CSVGHPRQGYGYTF. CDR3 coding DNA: TGCAGCGTTGGTCACCCCAGACAGGGCTATGGCTACACCTTC.

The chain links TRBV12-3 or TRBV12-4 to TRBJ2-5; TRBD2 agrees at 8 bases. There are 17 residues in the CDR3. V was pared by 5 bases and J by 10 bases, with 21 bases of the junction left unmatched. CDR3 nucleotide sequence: TGTGCCAGCAGTCCAACCCCCAGGACTAGCATTTGGCAGATCCAGTACTTC. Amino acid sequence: CASSPTPRTSIWQIQYF.

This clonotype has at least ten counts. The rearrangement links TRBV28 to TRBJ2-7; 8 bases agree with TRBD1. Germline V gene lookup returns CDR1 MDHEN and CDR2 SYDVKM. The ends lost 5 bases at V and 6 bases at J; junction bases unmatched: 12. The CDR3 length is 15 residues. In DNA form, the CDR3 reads TGTGCCAGCAGTCCTGGGGACAGGAGATTTTTCGAGCAGTACTTC. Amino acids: CASSPGDRRFFEQYF. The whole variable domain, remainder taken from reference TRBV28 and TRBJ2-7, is DVKVTQSSRYLVKRTGEKVFLECVQDMDHENMFWYRQDPGLGLRLIYFSYDVKMKEKGDIPEGYSVSREKKERFSLILESASTNQTSMYLCASSPGDRRFFEQYFGPGTRLTVT.

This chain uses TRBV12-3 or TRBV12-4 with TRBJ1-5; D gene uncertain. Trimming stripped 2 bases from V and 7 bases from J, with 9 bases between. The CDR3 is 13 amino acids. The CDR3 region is CASSLKVEQPQHF. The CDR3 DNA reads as TGTGCCAGCAGTTTAAAGGTGGAGCAGCCCCAGCATTTT.

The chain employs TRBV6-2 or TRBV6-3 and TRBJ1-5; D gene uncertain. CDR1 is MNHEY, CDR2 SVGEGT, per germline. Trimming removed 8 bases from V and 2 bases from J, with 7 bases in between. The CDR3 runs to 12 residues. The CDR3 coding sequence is TGTGCCAGCGAACGGGGCAATCAGCCCCAGCATTTT. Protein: CASERGNQPQHF.

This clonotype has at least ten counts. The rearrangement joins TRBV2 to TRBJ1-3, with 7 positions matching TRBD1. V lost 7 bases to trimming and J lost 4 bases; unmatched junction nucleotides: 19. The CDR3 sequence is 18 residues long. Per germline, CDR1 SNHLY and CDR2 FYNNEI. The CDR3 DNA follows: TGTGCCAGCATCTTGACAGGGTACCCTTGGCCCGGAGGAAACACCATATATTTT. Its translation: CASILTGYPWPGGNTIYF.

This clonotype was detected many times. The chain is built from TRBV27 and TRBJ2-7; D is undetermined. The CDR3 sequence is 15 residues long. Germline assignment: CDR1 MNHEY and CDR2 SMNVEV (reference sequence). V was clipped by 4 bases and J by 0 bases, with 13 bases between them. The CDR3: CASSSVPQYSYEQYF. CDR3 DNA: TGTGCCAGCAGTTCCGTCCCGCAGTACTCCTACGAGCAGTACTTC.

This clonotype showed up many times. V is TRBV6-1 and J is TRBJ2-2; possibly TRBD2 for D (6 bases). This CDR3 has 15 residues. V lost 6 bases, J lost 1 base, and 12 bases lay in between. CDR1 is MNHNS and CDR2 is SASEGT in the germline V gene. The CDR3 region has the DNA TGTGCCAGCAGCTCGGGACTGCTGAACACCGGGGAGCTGTTTTTT. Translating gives CASSSGLLNTGELFF.

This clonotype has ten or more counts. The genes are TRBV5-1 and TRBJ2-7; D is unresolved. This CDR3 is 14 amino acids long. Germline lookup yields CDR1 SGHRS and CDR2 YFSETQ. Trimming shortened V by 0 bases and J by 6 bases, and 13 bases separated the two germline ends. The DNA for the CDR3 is TGCGCCAGCAGCTTGGAGCGAGTACCAGGCGAGCAGTACTTC. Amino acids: CASSLERVPGEQYF.

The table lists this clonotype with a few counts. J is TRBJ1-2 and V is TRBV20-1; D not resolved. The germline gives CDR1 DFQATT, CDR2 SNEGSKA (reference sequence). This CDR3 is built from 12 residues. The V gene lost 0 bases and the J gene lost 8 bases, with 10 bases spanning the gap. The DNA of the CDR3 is TGCAGTGCTAGAGATCCGGGAGGCGGCTACACCTTC. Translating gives CSARDPGGGYTF.

The CDR3, as DNA: TGTGCCAGCAGCGTAGCTAACAGGGAAGAGACCCAGTACTTC. Its protein product is CASSVANREETQYF. The chain carries TRBV9 and TRBJ2-5; tentatively, D is TRBD1 (6 bases). Germline V gene sequence: CDR1 SGDLS, CDR2 YYNGEE. Trimming removed 0 bases at V and 3 bases at J, with 9 bases between. This CDR3 has 14 amino acids.

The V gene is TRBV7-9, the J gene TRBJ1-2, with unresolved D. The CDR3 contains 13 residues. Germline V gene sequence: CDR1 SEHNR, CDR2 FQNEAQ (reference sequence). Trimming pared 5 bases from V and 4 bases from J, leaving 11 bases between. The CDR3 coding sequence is TGTGCCAGCAGCCGAGACCCAATCTATGGCTACACCTTC. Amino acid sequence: CASSRDPIYGYTF.

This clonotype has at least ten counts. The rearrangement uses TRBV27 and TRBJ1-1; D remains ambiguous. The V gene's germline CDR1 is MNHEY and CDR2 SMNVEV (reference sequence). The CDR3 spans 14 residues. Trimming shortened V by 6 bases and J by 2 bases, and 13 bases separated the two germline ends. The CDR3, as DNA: TGTGCCAGCAGCCCGAGACGGCAAAACACTGAAGCTTTCTTT. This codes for CASSPRRQNTEAFF.

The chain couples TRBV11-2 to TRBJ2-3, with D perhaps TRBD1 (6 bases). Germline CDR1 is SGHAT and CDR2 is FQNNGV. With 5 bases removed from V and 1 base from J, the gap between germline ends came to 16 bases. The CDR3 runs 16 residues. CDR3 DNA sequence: TGTGCCAGCAGCCCTAGTCGGACAGCACGCACAGATACGCAGTATTTT. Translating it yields CASSPSRTARTDTQYF.

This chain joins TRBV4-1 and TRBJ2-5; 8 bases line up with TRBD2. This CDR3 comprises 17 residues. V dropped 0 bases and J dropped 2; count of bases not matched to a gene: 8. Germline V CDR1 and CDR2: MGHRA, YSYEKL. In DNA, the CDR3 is TGCGCCAGCAGCCAAGAGCGTAGCGGGAAGACACAAGAGACCCAGTACTTC. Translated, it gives CASSQERSGKTQETQYF.

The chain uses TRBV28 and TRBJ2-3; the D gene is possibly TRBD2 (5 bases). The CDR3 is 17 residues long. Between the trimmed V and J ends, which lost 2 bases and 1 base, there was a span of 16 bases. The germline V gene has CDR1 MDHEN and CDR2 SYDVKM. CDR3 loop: CASSLTRRAGGTDTQYF. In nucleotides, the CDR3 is TGTGCCAGCAGTTTAACGAGGCGGGCAGGCGGCACAGATACGCAGTATTTT.

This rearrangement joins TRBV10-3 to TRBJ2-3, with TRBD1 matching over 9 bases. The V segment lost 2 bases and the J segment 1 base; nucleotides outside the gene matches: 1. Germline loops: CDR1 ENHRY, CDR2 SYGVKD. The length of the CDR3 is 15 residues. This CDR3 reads CAISERTGGTDTQYF. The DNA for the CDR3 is TGTGCCATCAGTGAGAGGACAGGGGGCACAGATACGCAGTATTTT.

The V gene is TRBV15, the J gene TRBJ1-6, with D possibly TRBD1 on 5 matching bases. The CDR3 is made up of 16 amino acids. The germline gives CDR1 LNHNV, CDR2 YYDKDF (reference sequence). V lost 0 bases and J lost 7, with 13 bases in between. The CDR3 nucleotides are TGTGCCACCAGCAGAGATAAAGGGGTCGGGAATTCACCCCTCCACTTT. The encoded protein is CATSRDKGVGNSPLHF.

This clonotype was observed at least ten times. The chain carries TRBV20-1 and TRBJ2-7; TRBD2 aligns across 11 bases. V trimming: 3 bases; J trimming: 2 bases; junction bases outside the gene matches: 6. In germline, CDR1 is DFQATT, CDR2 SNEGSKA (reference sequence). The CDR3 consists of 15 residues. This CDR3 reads CSASPLAGDPYEQYF. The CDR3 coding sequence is TGCAGTGCTAGCCCACTAGCGGGAGACCCCTACGAGCAGTACTTC.

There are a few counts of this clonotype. This CDR3 is CSARYGDKNQPQHF. CDR3 DNA: TGCAGCGCCCGATATGGGGACAAAAATCAGCCCCAGCATTTT. J is TRBJ1-5 and V is TRBV29-1, with D possibly being TRBD1 (6 bases). Trimming pared 7 bases from V and 4 bases from J, leaving 17 bases between. Germline CDR1 is SQVTM and CDR2 is ANQGSEA. The CDR3 runs to 14 residues.

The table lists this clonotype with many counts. CDR3 nucleotides: TGCGCCAGCAGCTTGGTACCGAATAGCAATCAGCCCCAGCATTTT. This codes for CASSLVPNSNQPQHF. This chain connects TRBV5-1 to TRBJ1-5; D unclear. The V gene lost 0 bases and the J gene lost 0 bases, with 7 bases spanning the gap. The CDR3 length is 15 residues. CDR1 and CDR2 from the germline V gene are SGHRS and YFSETQ.

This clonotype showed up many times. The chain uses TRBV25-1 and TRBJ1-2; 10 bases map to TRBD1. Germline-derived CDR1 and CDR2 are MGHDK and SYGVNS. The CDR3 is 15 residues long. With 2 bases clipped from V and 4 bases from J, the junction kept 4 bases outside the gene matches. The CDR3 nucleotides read TGTGCCAGCAGTGAAGACAGGGGGCGCCTCTATGGCTACACCTTC. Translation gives CASSEDRGRLYGYTF.

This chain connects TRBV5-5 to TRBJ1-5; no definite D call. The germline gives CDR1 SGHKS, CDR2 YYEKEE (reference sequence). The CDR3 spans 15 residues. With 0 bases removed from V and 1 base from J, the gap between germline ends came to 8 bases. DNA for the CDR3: TGTGCCAGCAGCTTGGCCGGGCGGAGCAATCAGCCCCAGCATTTT. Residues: CASSLAGRSNQPQHF.

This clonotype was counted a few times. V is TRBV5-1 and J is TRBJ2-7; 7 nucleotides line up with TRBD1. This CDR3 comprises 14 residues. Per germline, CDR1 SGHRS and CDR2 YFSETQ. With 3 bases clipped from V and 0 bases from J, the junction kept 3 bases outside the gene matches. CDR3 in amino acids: CASSWTGTSYEQYF. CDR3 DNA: TGCGCCAGCAGCTGGACAGGAACCTCCTACGAGCAGTACTTC.

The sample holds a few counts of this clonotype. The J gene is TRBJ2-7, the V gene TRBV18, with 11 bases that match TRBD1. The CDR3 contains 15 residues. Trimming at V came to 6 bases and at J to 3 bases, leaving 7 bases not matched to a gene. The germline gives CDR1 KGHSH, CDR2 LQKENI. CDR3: CASSTGTGGSYEQYF. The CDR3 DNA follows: TGTGCCAGCTCGACAGGGACAGGGGGGAGCTACGAGCAGTACTTC. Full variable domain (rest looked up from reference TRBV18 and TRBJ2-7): NAGVMQNPRHLVRRRGQEARLRCSPMKGHSHVYWYRQLPEEGLKFMVYLQKENIIDESGMPKERFSAEFPKEGPSILRIQQVVRGDSAAYFCASSTGTGGSYEQYFGPGTRLTVT.

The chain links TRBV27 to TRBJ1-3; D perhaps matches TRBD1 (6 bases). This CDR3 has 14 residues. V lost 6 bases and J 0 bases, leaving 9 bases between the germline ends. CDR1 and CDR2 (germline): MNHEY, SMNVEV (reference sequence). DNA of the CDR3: TGTGCCAGCAGGGGGACAAACTCTGGAAACACCATATATTTT. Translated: CASRGTNSGNTIYF.

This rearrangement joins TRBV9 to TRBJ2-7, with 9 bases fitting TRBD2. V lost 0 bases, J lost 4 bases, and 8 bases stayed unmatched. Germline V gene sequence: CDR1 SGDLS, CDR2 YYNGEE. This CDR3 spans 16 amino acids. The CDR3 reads CASSVAAASGIYEQYF. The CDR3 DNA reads TGTGCCAGCAGCGTAGCCGCCGCTAGCGGGATTTACGAGCAGTACTTC. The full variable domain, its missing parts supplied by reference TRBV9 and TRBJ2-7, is DSGVTQTPKHLITATGQRVTLRCSPRSGDLSVYWYQQSLDQGLQFLIQYYNGEERAKGNILERFSAQQFPDLHSELNLSSLELGDSALYFCASSVAAASGIYEQYFGPGTRLTVT.

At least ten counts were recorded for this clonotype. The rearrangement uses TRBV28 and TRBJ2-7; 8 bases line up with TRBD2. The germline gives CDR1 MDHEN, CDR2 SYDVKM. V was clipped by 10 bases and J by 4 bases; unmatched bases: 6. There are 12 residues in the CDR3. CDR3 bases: TGTGCCACCTATAGCGGGACTTACGAGCAGTACTTC. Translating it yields CATYSGTYEQYF.

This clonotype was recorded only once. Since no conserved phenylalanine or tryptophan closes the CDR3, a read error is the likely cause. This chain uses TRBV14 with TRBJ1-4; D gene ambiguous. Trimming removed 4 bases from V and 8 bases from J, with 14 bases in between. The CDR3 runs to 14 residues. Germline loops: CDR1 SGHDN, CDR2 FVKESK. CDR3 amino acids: CASSRDLQAEKLFY. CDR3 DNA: TGTGCCAGCAGCCGAGACCTCCAGGCCGAAAAACTGTTTTAT.